This T cell receptor beta chain was obtained from a study of T cell clonotyping in hematopoietic cell transplantation. Study-level results: Few recipient clonotypes overlapped donors; over 95% were de novo at given depth. Pathologically expanded recipient clonotypes increased progressively from day 30 to day 180 as diversity fell.

On this clone: The antigen remains unidentified.

Time point of the sample: recipient sample about 28 days before transplant, after cytoreduction. Between the trimmed V and J ends, which lost 0 bases and 8 bases, there was a span of 8 bases. The germline V gene has CDR1 SGDLS and CDR2 YYNGEE. There are 12 residues in the CDR3. Repertoires were generated with immunoSEQ multiplex PCR, while TCRdb's copy carries only in-frame clones and drops some. The sample yields under 30,000 clones, 60% to 85% seen once. The source material was peripheral blood mononuclear cells, sampled before stem cell transplant. The chain joins TRBV9 to TRBJ1-2, with D uncertain. This sequence was found in a woman aged 30 to 39 with chronic myeloid leukemia. Some clones in this sample may be carry-over from other donors' samples. CDR3 protein: CASSVEGKGYTF. CDR3 coding DNA: TGTGCCAGCAGCGTAGAGGGAAAAGGCTACACCTTC.